This is a list of T cell receptor beta chains from one sample in a study of blood T cell repertoires in COVID-19. Some clones are missing from TCRdb's copy, which holds only in-frame ones; the method was immunoSEQ multiplex PCR. The sample yields approximately 130,000 clones, approximately 80% seen once. Sequenced sample: peripheral blood. These receptors all come from a man aged 40-55 years with active or convalescent COVID-19. Both conserved end residues are part of each CDR3. The D gene is left open where the match is weak. Expanded clones get a size class; other rows say once, few or many, or leave the size out.

j_call	clone_size	d_call	v_call	cdr3_aa	cdr3_nt
TRBJ1-3	NA	NA	TRBV29-1	CSVLLGSSGNTIYF	TGCAGCGTCTTACTGGGGAGCTCTGGAAACACCATATATTTT
TRBJ2-2	NA	NA	TRBV5-3	CARTRAGELFF	TGTGCCAGAACGCGGGCCGGGGAGCTGTTTTTT
TRBJ2-1	NA	TRBD1	TRBV19	CASGDRGLPYNEQFF	TGTGCCAGTGGGGACAGGGGGCTCCCGTACAATGAGCAGTTCTTC
TRBJ2-3	NA	TRBD2	TRBV6-2/TRBV6-3	CASSYLAGGQEDTQYF	TGTGCCAGCAGTTATCTAGCGGGGGGGCAGGAAGATACGCAGTATTTT
TRBJ2-7	NA	TRBD2	TRBV7-9	CASSLFIAGASYEQYF	TGTGCCAGCAGCCTATTTATAGCGGGGGCTTCCTACGAGCAGTACTTC
TRBJ1-1	NA	NA	TRBV27	CASSLRGAARSNTEAFF	TGTGCCAGCAGTTTAAGAGGCGCAGCAAGATCGAACACTGAAGCTTTCTTT
TRBJ2-1	NA	NA	TRBV21-1	CASRAGCSYNEQFF	TGTGCCAGCAGAGCGGGGTGTTCCTACAATGAGCAGTTCTTC
TRBJ1-6	NA	NA	TRBV12-5	CASGLGQNNSPLHF	TGTGCTAGTGGTTTGGGGCAGAATAATTCACCCCTCCACTTT
TRBJ1-5	NA	NA	TRBV2	CASMAENQPQHF	TGTGCCAGCATGGCTGAAAATCAGCCCCAGCATTTT
TRBJ2-5	few	TRBD1	TRBV6-5	CASILTGGPETQYF	TGTGCCAGCATCCTCACAGGGGGGCCGGAGACCCAGTACTTC
TRBJ2-2	NA	TRBD1	TRBV4-1	CASSHTTGVSTGELFF	TGCGCCAGCAGCCACACGACAGGGGTCAGCACCGGGGAGCTGTTTTTT
TRBJ1-1	NA	NA	TRBV7-3	CASSFHGPGLAEAFF	TGTGCCAGCAGCTTCCATGGTCCGGGACTTGCTGAAGCTTTCTTT
TRBJ1-4	many	NA	TRBV7-9	CASSLGGENEKLFF	TGTGCCAGCAGCTTAGGCGGGGAGAATGAAAAACTGTTTTTT
TRBJ1-6	NA	NA	TRBV28	CASSSAVGSSYNSPLHF	TGTGCCAGCAGTTCGGCGGTTGGGAGCTCCTATAATTCACCCCTCCACTTT
TRBJ1-1	once	NA	TRBV10-3	CAISESRAAFGTEAFF	TGTGCCATCAGTGAGTCGAGGGCGGCTTTTGGGACTGAAGCTTTCTTT
TRBJ2-3	NA	NA	TRBV6-1	CASSEAGRGSTDTQYF	TGTGCCAGCAGTGAAGCAGGGAGAGGAAGCACAGATACGCAGTATTTT
TRBJ1-2	NA	NA	TRBV9	CASSANTGLYGYTF	TGTGCCAGCAGCGCTAACACAGGGTTATATGGCTACACCTTC
TRBJ2-7	NA	NA	TRBV10-3	CAISPTSYEQYF	TGTGCCATCAGTCCGACTAGTTACGAGCAGTACTTC
TRBJ2-7	NA	NA	TRBV5-1	CASSLTPAGQSYEQYF	TGCGCCAGCAGCTTGACGCCCGCGGGACAGTCCTACGAGCAGTACTTC
TRBJ1-2	NA	NA	TRBV5-1	CASSTGGLNYGYTF	TGCGCCAGCAGCACGGGGGGTTTAAACTATGGCTACACCTTC
TRBJ2-7	NA	TRBD1	TRBV6-5	CASRPGQNYEQYF	TGTGCCAGCAGACCGGGACAGAACTACGAGCAGTACTTC